Listed below are T cell receptor beta chains from one sample, sequenced in a study of human T cells and chemical hapten exposure. MiXCR, run by TCRdb on the RACE reads, gives a single entry per CDR3 protein. The sample records about 98,000 distinct CDR3 sequences, 10% to 12% being singletons. The starting material was whole blood, obtained in connection with sensitization to the hapten diphenylcyclopropenone (DPC). The receptors stem from a woman aged 55 to 70 with alopecia areata. Some clones in this sample may be carry-over from other donors' samples. CDR3s include the opening cysteine and the closing phenylalanine or tryptophan. The order of the fields is CDR3 DNA, CDR3 protein, D gene, clone size, V gene, J gene. The D gene is left open where the match is weak. Where a row states a size, it is once, few, many or the class of an expanded clone; other rows omit it.

DNA: TGTGCCAGCAGCGTTAGCGGGGGGGCCCGGGAGACCCAGTACTTC
CDR3: CASSVSGGARETQYF
D: TRBD2
size: -
V: TRBV9
J: TRBJ2-5

DNA: TGTGCCAGCAGCCAACTGACTGTCTTCTCTGGAAACACCATATATTTT
CDR3: CASSQLTVFSGNTIYF
D: -
size: -
V: TRBV3-1
J: TRBJ1-3

DNA: TGTGCCAGTAGTCCGGTCGGACTCTCTAGGTCCTACGAGCAGTACTTC
CDR3: CASSPVGLSRSYEQYF
D: -
size: -
V: TRBV19
J: TRBJ2-7

DNA: TGTGCCAGCAGCTTATTATGGTTGCCGGACGAAGCTTTCTTT
CDR3: CASSLLWLPDEAFF
D: -
size: many
V: TRBV7-2
J: TRBJ1-1

DNA: TGTGCCAGCAGCCTACTGAGTGGGTCCTCCTACAATGAGCAGTTCTTC
CDR3: CASSLLSGSSYNEQFF
D: -
size: many
V: TRBV28
J: TRBJ2-1

DNA: TGCGCCAGCACCACAGGGCCTAGCACAGATACGCAGTATTTT
CDR3: CASTTGPSTDTQYF
D: -
size: many
V: TRBV5-1
J: TRBJ2-3

DNA: TGCGCCAGCAGCTTGCTGCCTTCTCCCAATCAGCCCCAGCATTTT
CDR3: CASSLLPSPNQPQHF
D: -
size: -
V: TRBV5-1
J: TRBJ1-5

DNA: TGTGCCAGCAGTTTGTCGGTTAGCAATCAGCCCCAGCATTTT
CDR3: CASSLSVSNQPQHF
D: -
size: many
V: TRBV27
J: TRBJ1-5

DNA: TGTGCCAGCAGCGTATCGGGGACTGAAGCTTTCTTT
CDR3: CASSVSGTEAFF
D: -
size: -
V: TRBV2
J: TRBJ1-1

DNA: TGCGCCAGCAGCTTGTCAGGACAAAGCAATCAGCCCCAGCATTTT
CDR3: CASSLSGQSNQPQHF
D: -
size: many
V: TRBV5-1
J: TRBJ1-5

DNA: TGCGCCAGCAGTGTGGGGACACACACCGGGGAGCTGTTTTTT
CDR3: CASSVGTHTGELFF
D: -
size: many
V: TRBV10-2
J: TRBJ2-2

DNA: TGTGCCACCAGCAGAACGAAGGTTGAGCATAATGAAAAACTGTTTTTT
CDR3: CATSRTKVEHNEKLFF
D: -
size: -
V: TRBV15
J: TRBJ1-4

DNA: TGTGCCAGCAGCTTTTGGGTAGCGGGGTGCGCAGATACGCAGTATTTT
CDR3: CASSFWVAGCADTQYF
D: TRBD2
size: -
V: TRBV7-2
J: TRBJ2-3

DNA: TGTGCCAGCAGCCGTGACGAACAGGGGGAGAACACTGAAGCTTTCTTT
CDR3: CASSRDEQGENTEAFF
D: TRBD1
size: few
V: TRBV11-2
J: TRBJ1-1

DNA: TGTGCCAGCAGCCCCGCGGCCGGTCAGCCCCAGCATTTT
CDR3: CASSPAAGQPQHF
D: -
size: many
V: TRBV12-3/TRBV12-4
J: TRBJ1-5

DNA: TGTGCCTGGAGGGAGGTCGGCGAGACCCAGTACTTC
CDR3: CAWREVGETQYF
D: -
size: many
V: TRBV30
J: TRBJ2-5

DNA: TGTGCCAGCAGTGAAGAGATAGGCCCTCAGCCCCAGCATTTT
CDR3: CASSEEIGPQPQHF
D: -
size: -
V: TRBV2
J: TRBJ1-5

DNA: TGTGCCAGCAGCAAAGCGGATGGACAGGGCATCAACGGGGCTAGGGAGACCCAGTACTTC
CDR3: CASSKADGQGINGARETQYF
D: -
size: -
V: TRBV21-1
J: TRBJ2-5

DNA: TGTGCCAGTAGTAGGGGACTGCGGCTGGAGACCCAGTACTTC
CDR3: CASSRGLRLETQYF
D: -
size: many
V: TRBV19
J: TRBJ2-5

DNA: TGTGCCAGCAGTTTTGTAGGGGGTGGCTACACCTTC
CDR3: CASSFVGGGYTF
D: -
size: many
V: TRBV12-3/TRBV12-4
J: TRBJ1-2

DNA: TGCGCCAGCAGCTTGGATAACACCGGGGAGCTGTTTTTT
CDR3: CASSLDNTGELFF
D: -
size: many
V: TRBV5-1
J: TRBJ2-2

DNA: TGCGCCAGCAGCCCAGGACAGGGCTTCAATGAGCAGTTCTTC
CDR3: CASSPGQGFNEQFF
D: TRBD1
size: many
V: TRBV5-1
J: TRBJ2-1

DNA: TGTGCCAGCAGACCACAGGGGGTTTGGACTGAAGCTTTCTTT
CDR3: CASRPQGVWTEAFF
D: TRBD1
size: many
V: TRBV12-3/TRBV12-4
J: TRBJ1-1

DNA: TGTGCCAGCAGTGATAAGGGCTACAATGAGCAGTTCTTC
CDR3: CASSDKGYNEQFF
D: -
size: -
V: TRBV2
J: TRBJ2-1

DNA: TGCGCCAGCAGCTTGATGCGGGGGGCATACTATGGCTACACCTTC
CDR3: CASSLMRGAYYGYTF
D: -
size: -
V: TRBV5-1
J: TRBJ1-2

DNA: TGTGCCAGCAGTGAAAGGGGGTACGAGCAGTACTTC
CDR3: CASSERGYEQYF
D: -
size: many
V: TRBV6-1
J: TRBJ2-7

DNA: TGTGCCAGCAGCTTATACGGGACAGGGCCTTACAATGAGCAGTTCTTC
CDR3: CASSLYGTGPYNEQFF
D: TRBD1
size: -
V: TRBV7-2
J: TRBJ2-1

DNA: TGCAGCGTCAGTAGGGCGGACAGAGACACCGGGGAGCTGTTTTTT
CDR3: CSVSRADRDTGELFF
D: -
size: -
V: TRBV29-1
J: TRBJ2-2

DNA: TGTGCCAGCTCACCATCTAGTAGTAATAACGGTGGGTACGCTTTCTTT
CDR3: CASSPSSSNNGGYAFF
D: -
size: -
V: TRBV18
J: TRBJ1-1

DNA: TGCAGCGTTCGGAGGGGACCCTACGAGCAGTACTTC
CDR3: CSVRRGPYEQYF
D: -
size: many
V: TRBV29-1
J: TRBJ2-7

DNA: TGTGCCTGGAGTGTTATCGCATCAGAGACCCAGTACTTC
CDR3: CAWSVIASETQYF
D: -
size: -
V: TRBV30
J: TRBJ2-5

DNA: TGTGCCAGCAGCCCAGCCGGGTACCAAGAGACCCAGTACTTC
CDR3: CASSPAGYQETQYF
D: -
size: -
V: TRBV11-2
J: TRBJ2-5

DNA: TGCAGCGTCGCGGCGACGAAAAATCAGCCCCAGCATTTT
CDR3: CSVAATKNQPQHF
D: -
size: many
V: TRBV29-1
J: TRBJ1-5

DNA: TGTGCCAGCAGCTTAGACAGGGGGCGCGCAGATACGCAGTATTTT
CDR3: CASSLDRGRADTQYF
D: TRBD1
size: few
V: TRBV6-6
J: TRBJ2-3

DNA: TGCAGTGCTGGGGACCGGAATGAGCAGTTCTTC
CDR3: CSAGDRNEQFF
D: -
size: few
V: TRBV20-1
J: TRBJ2-1

DNA: TGTGCCAGCAGTTTATCCACCAGCTCCTACGAGCAGTACTTC
CDR3: CASSLSTSSYEQYF
D: -
size: many
V: TRBV12-3/TRBV12-4
J: TRBJ2-7

DNA: TGTGCCATCAGTGTTGTAGCGGGGGGCTTCAATGAGCAGTTCTTC
CDR3: CAISVVAGGFNEQFF
D: TRBD2
size: -
V: TRBV10-3
J: TRBJ2-1

DNA: TGTGCCATCAGTGATCCCCTAGCGGGGGCTCGGGAGCAGTACTTC
CDR3: CAISDPLAGAREQYF
D: TRBD2
size: many
V: TRBV10-3
J: TRBJ2-7

DNA: TGTGCCAGCAGTTACTCGATCAATCGAAACACCATATATTTT
CDR3: CASSYSINRNTIYF
D: -
size: -
V: TRBV6-5
J: TRBJ1-3

DNA: TGCGCCAGCAGCTTGAGGGCTAACTATGGCTACACCTTC
CDR3: CASSLRANYGYTF
D: -
size: many
V: TRBV5-1
J: TRBJ1-2

DNA: TGTGCCAGCAGTGAAACACCAAACCTCGACCTAGCAACTAATGAAAAACTGTTTTTT
CDR3: CASSETPNLDLATNEKLFF
D: -
size: many
V: TRBV6-4
J: TRBJ1-4

DNA: TGCGCCAGCAGTGAAGCACTCCCGGGACAGGGTCTCTACGAGCAGTACTTC
CDR3: CASSEALPGQGLYEQYF
D: TRBD1
size: few
V: TRBV10-2
J: TRBJ2-7

DNA: TGTGCCTGGAACAGGGCCGGGGAGCTGTTTTTT
CDR3: CAWNRAGELFF
D: -
size: few
V: TRBV30
J: TRBJ2-2

DNA: TGTGCCAGCAGTGCAACAGGGGGCATGGCGAGTGAAGCTTTCTTT
CDR3: CASSATGGMASEAFF
D: TRBD1
size: many
V: TRBV2
J: TRBJ1-1

DNA: TGTGCCAGCAGTGAAGTTAGCCAAGAGACCCAGTACTTC
CDR3: CASSEVSQETQYF
D: -
size: -
V: TRBV2
J: TRBJ2-5

DNA: TGTGCCAGCAGCTTAGGTGTCACGGGGGTCGAGCAGTACTTC
CDR3: CASSLGVTGVEQYF
D: -
size: -
V: TRBV7-9
J: TRBJ2-7

DNA: TGTGCCAGCAGCCTATTGACAGTTAACTATGGCTACACCTTC
CDR3: CASSLLTVNYGYTF
D: -
size: many
V: TRBV7-8
J: TRBJ1-2

DNA: TGTGCCAGCAGTTCTCCCCAAGGGTTTACTGAAGCTTTCTTT
CDR3: CASSSPQGFTEAFF
D: -
size: many
V: TRBV28
J: TRBJ1-1

DNA: TGCAGCGTGACGGGGGCTGGAAACACCATATATTTT
CDR3: CSVTGAGNTIYF
D: -
size: few
V: TRBV29-1
J: TRBJ1-3

DNA: TGTGCCAGCAGTCAAACATCCCTGCCCGGGATGGCTTTCTTT
CDR3: CASSQTSLPGMAFF
D: -
size: many
V: TRBV6-6
J: TRBJ1-1

DNA: TGTGCCAGCAGCTTACCGGCCGGCCATGAGCAGTTCTTC
CDR3: CASSLPAGHEQFF
D: -
size: -
V: TRBV5-4
J: TRBJ2-1

DNA: TGTGTCAGCAGGCGGACGAGAGAGACCCAGTACTTC
CDR3: CVSRRTRETQYF
D: -
size: -
V: TRBV7-2
J: TRBJ2-5

DNA: TGTGCCAGCAGCTGGACAGGGAGGGAGACTGAAGCTTTCTTT
CDR3: CASSWTGRETEAFF
D: TRBD1
size: -
V: TRBV7-9
J: TRBJ1-1